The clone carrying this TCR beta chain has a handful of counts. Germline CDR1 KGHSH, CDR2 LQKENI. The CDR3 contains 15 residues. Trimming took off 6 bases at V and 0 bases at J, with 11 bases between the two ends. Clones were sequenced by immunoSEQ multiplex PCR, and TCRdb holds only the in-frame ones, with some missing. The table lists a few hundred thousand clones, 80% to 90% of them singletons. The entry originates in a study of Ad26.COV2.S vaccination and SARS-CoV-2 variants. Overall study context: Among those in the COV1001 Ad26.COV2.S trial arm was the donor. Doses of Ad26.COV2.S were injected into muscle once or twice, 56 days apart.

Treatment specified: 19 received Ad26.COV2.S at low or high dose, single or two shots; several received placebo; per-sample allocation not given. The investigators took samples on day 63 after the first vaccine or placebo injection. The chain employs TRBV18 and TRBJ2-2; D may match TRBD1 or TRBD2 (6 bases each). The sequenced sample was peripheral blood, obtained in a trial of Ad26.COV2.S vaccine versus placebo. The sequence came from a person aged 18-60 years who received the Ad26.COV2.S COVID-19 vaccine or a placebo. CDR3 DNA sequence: TGTGCCAGCTCGGAGGGGGTTACGAACACCGGGGAGCTGTTTTTT. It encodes CASSEGVTNTGELFF.